This record looks at one T cell receptor beta chain sequence and its context. The CDR3 contains 15 residues. With 0 bases removed from V and 6 bases from J, the gap between germline ends came to 14 bases. Germline V gene lookup returns CDR1 MNHEY and CDR2 SVGAGI. This specimen belongs to a study of blood T cell repertoires in COVID-19. About the research overall: Donors in the United States, Italy and Spain gave samples during acute or convalescent COVID-19. Sample material is recorded as cDNA or gDNA derived from T cells, B-cell-depleted T cells, or PBMCs.

Seattle's enrolled individuals joined amid active infection and were then monitored longitudinally. Authors' data handling: Nucleated cell number was recorded as an estimate derived from reference gene primer amplification. Assay: immunoSEQ multiplex PCR; the TCRdb copy retains only in-frame clones and omits some. The V and J calls and clone size were taken over from that table, and D and trimming were inferred from the DNA. The sample consists of 150,000 to 200,000 clones, approximately 79% of them appearing once. The receptor's source is an older woman with COVID-19, enrolled during active disease. The chain carries TRBV6-5 and TRBJ1-2; D gene unclear. The sequencing input was peripheral blood. The CDR3 spells CASSYSGGYWDGYTF. In DNA form, the CDR3 reads TGTGCCAGCAGTTACTCGGGAGGGTATTGGGATGGCTACACCTTC.